This passage covers 17 T cell receptor beta chains from one sample sequenced in a study of CD8+ T cells in alopecia areata. The authors extracted RNA and reverse transcribed it into cDNA as the sequencing template. Produced via immunoSEQ multiplex PCR; TCRdb's table is partial and in-frame only. The table has about 140,000 clones, roughly 53% seen once. The sample in question was CD4+ T cells sorted from blood, obtained at week 0. The source of these receptors is a human donor with alopecia areata.

The chain recombines TRBV7-2 with TRBJ1-1; 7 bases align to TRBD1. The CDR3 consists of 16 residues. CDR1 and CDR2 from the germline V gene are SGHTA and FQGNSA. V dropped 5 bases and J dropped 0; count of bases not matched to a gene: 9. The CDR3 loop reads CASSPGPGQLNTEAFF. CDR3 nucleotide sequence: TGTGCCAGCAGCCCAGGACCGGGACAGTTGAACACTGAAGCTTTCTTT.

This clone was counted only a few times. The rearrangement links TRBV29-1 to TRBJ2-5; D tentatively reads TRBD1 or TRBD2 (5 bases each). The CDR3 is made up of 11 amino acids. Deletions cut 7 bases from V and 5 bases from J, with 11 bases between. Germline V gene lookup returns CDR1 SQVTM and CDR2 ANQGSEA. The CDR3, as DNA: TGCAGCGCGCAGGGCGGGGAGACCCAGTACTTC. This translates into CSAQGGETQYF.

This clone came up a few times. This chain uses TRBV19 with TRBJ2-7; D gene ambiguous. The germline V gene encodes CDR1 LNHDA and CDR2 SQIVND (reference sequence). V lost 7 bases to trimming and J lost 2 bases, with 9 bases between them. The CDR3 has 12 residues. The CDR3 nucleotides are TGTGCCAGTAAGGTGAAGCCCTACGAGCAGTACTTC. Protein: CASKVKPYEQYF.

The chain recombines TRBV23-1 with TRBJ1-6; D not certain. TRBV23-1 is an ORF; its function is uncertain. Trimming removed 0 bases at V and 10 bases at J, with 16 bases between. The CDR3 is made up of 16 amino acids. CDR3 DNA sequence: TGCGCCAGCAGTCAATCCCAGTTTACCCCGGGGTCACCCCTCCACTTT. It encodes CASSQSQFTPGSPLHF.

The rearrangement uses TRBV7-9 and TRBJ2-7, with 10 bases lining up with TRBD1. J lost 2 bases, V lost 4 bases, and 2 bases had no gene match. CDR1 and CDR2 from the germline V gene are SEHNR and FQNEAQ (reference sequence). The CDR3 covers 14 residues. CDR3 loop: CASSSGTGAYEQYF. For the CDR3, the DNA is TGTGCCAGCAGCTCCGGGACAGGGGCCTACGAGCAGTACTTC.

This chain joins TRBV4-2 and TRBJ1-2, with TRBD1 as a possible D gene (5 bases). V gave up 1 base and J gave up 2 bases, with 8 bases separating them. CDR3 length: 14 amino acids. Germline CDR1 LGHNA, CDR2 YNFKEQ. The CDR3 spells CASSQAGQNYGYTF. The CDR3 DNA follows: TGTGCCAGCAGCCAAGCCGGACAAAACTATGGCTACACCTTC.

This chain connects TRBV6-1 to TRBJ2-5; 8 bases align to TRBD1. With V trimmed by 5 bases and J by 5 bases, 7 bases remained unmatched. CDR1 and CDR2 (germline): MNHNS, SASEGT. This CDR3 spans 14 amino acids. The DNA of the CDR3 is TGTGCCAGCAGTCTCGCTCGACAGGGGGAGACCCAGTACTTC. The encoded protein is CASSLARQGETQYF.

V gene TRBV5-1 combines with J gene TRBJ2-6; unclear D gene. In germline, CDR1 is SGHRS, CDR2 YFSETQ. Deletions cut 0 bases from V and 0 bases from J, with 10 bases between. CDR3 length: 17 residues. Here the CDR3 reads CASSLEALSSGANVLTF. The CDR3, as DNA: TGCGCCAGCAGCTTGGAGGCACTTAGCTCTGGGGCCAACGTCCTGACTTTC.

Here the CDR3 DNA reads TGTGCCAGCAGCGCCCGGGACAGGGGGCCTAACTATGGCTACACCTTC. This translates into CASSARDRGPNYGYTF. V usage is TRBV9 and J usage is TRBJ1-2, with 12 nucleotides matching TRBD1. Germline V gives CDR1 SGDLS, CDR2 YYNGEE. The junction had 3 bases not matched to a gene; V was cut back by 3 bases and J by 0 bases. This CDR3 region has 16 residues. The whole variable domain, filled in from reference TRBV9 and TRBJ1-2, reads DSGVTQTPKHLITATGQRVTLRCSPRSGDLSVYWYQQSLDQGLQFLIQYYNGEERAKGNILERFSAQQFPDLHSELNLSSLELGDSALYFCASSARDRGPNYGYTFGSGTRLTVV.

The rearrangement links TRBV5-1 to TRBJ1-2; D remains ambiguous. The germline CDR1 and CDR2 sequences are SGHRS and YFSETQ. The length of the CDR3 is 13 residues. Deletions cut 0 bases from V and 5 bases from J, with 8 bases between. The CDR3 nucleotides read TGCGCCAGCAGCTTGGTACAGTCTTATGGCTACACCTTC. It encodes CASSLVQSYGYTF.

CDR3 loop: CASSQVMGWEIQETQYF. The DNA for the CDR3 is TGTGCCAGCAGCCAAGTAATGGGATGGGAAATCCAAGAGACCCAGTACTTC. The V gene is TRBV4-2, the J gene TRBJ2-5; D remains ambiguous. The germline V and J ends were trimmed by 1 base and 1 base, with 16 bases remaining between them. This CDR3 has 17 amino acids. Germline V gene sequence: CDR1 LGHNA, CDR2 YNFKEQ.

This sequence joins TRBV5-1 and TRBJ1-5; 8 bases are shared with TRBD1. With V trimmed by 3 bases and J by 2 bases, 1 base remained unmatched. This CDR3 has 14 amino acids. CDR1 SGHRS and CDR2 YFSETQ come from the germline V gene. CDR3 protein: CASSSTGGNQPQHF. The CDR3 coding sequence is TGCGCCAGCAGCTCGACAGGGGGCAATCAGCCCCAGCATTTT.

This chain uses TRBV30 with TRBJ1-2, with 8 bases lining up with TRBD1. The CDR3 spans 13 residues. Trimming at V came to 6 bases and at J to 5 bases, leaving 8 bases not matched to a gene. The germline V gene encodes CDR1 GTSNPN and CDR2 SVGIG (reference sequence). The CDR3 DNA follows: TGTGCCTGCCCTCGGGACAGGAAATATGGCTACACCTTC. It is translated as CACPRDRKYGYTF.

J is TRBJ1-4 and V is TRBV7-9, with TRBD1 matching 8 bases. CDR1 is SEHNR, CDR2 FQNEAQ, per germline (reference sequence). Germline trimming cut 0 bases from V and 5 bases from J; bases unmatched to any gene: 2. This CDR3 is built from 15 residues. CDR3 nucleotide sequence: TGTGCCAGCAGCTTAGCGGACAGGGACAATGAAAAACTGTTTTTT. It encodes CASSLADRDNEKLFF.

The table lists this clone with a few counts. The chain has TRBV5-6 and TRBJ2-2, with 7 bases that match TRBD2. Germline values: CDR1 SGHDT, CDR2 YYEEEE. The CDR3 has 15 amino acids. V lost 1 base to trimming and J lost 11 bases; unmatched junction nucleotides: 11. In nucleotides, the CDR3 is TGTGCCAGCAGCTTGCGTGGGAGGGCAGGTCGAGAGCTGTTTTTT. Its translation is CASSLRGRAGRELFF.

The rearrangement links TRBV6-5 to TRBJ1-6, with 7 bases fitting TRBD1. CDR1 and CDR2 (germline): MNHEY, SVGAGI. J lost 1 base, V lost 6 bases, and 3 bases had no gene match. This CDR3 has 15 amino acids. CDR3 loop: CASRAGGSYNSPLHF. The CDR3 bases are TGTGCCAGCAGGGCAGGGGGGTCCTATAATTCACCCCTCCACTTT.

V is TRBV9 and J is TRBJ2-1; no reliable D call. V was trimmed by 0 bases and J by 2 bases, leaving 9 bases between them. CDR1 and CDR2 (germline): SGDLS, YYNGEE. The CDR3 totals 15 residues. The CDR3 DNA sequence: TGTGCCAGCAGCGTAGGGGTTAACACCTACAATGAGCAGTTCTTC. Its protein is CASSVGVNTYNEQFF.